Below, 18 T cell receptor beta chains from the same sample are listed, as sequenced in a study of T-cell memory formation after mild COVID-19. TCRdb processed the 5' RACE reads anew with MiXCR; each CDR3 protein has one entry. The profile shows a few hundred thousand distinct CDR3 sequences, roughly 21% of them singletons. Material: PBMCs or a T cell subset sorted from them (not recorded which). These TCRs come from a young man who had mild COVID-19 (a few samples of this study predate the infection). Cell type and time point are not known.

The gene calls are TRBV5-1 and TRBJ2-5; D is tentatively TRBD1 or TRBD2 (5 bases each). The germline gives CDR1 SGHRS, CDR2 YFSETQ. There are 15 residues in the CDR3. Trimming removed 0 bases from V and 1 base from J, with 10 bases in between. As DNA, the CDR3 is TGCGCCAGCAGCTTGGCCGGGGCAGTCCAAGAGACCCAGTACTTC. This codes for CASSLAGAVQETQYF.

This clonotype was seen only a few times. V usage is TRBV4-1 and J usage is TRBJ1-2, with D uncertain. This CDR3 comprises 13 residues. Germline CDR1 reads MGHRA; CDR2 reads YSYEKL. V lost 3 bases, J lost 8 bases, and 13 bases lay in between. The DNA for the CDR3 is TGCGCCAGCAGCCACTATAACGGCGGGGGCTACACCTTC. Its protein is CASSHYNGGGYTF.

CDR3 sequence: CASSLAQGARAFF. The CDR3 DNA reads TGCGCCAGCAGCTTGGCGCAGGGGGCTAGAGCTTTCTTT. The rearrangement joins TRBV5-1 to TRBJ1-1; 8 bases align to TRBD1. Germline V CDR1 and CDR2: SGHRS, YFSETQ. Germline trimming cut 0 bases from V and 10 bases from J; bases unmatched to any gene: 5. There are 13 residues in the CDR3.

This clonotype was counted at least ten times. The rearrangement joins TRBV29-1 to TRBJ2-1, with D unclear. Trimming pared 6 bases from V and 3 bases from J, leaving 6 bases between. The germline gives CDR1 SQVTM, CDR2 ANQGSEA. The length of the CDR3 is 11 residues. The CDR3 region has the DNA TGCAGCGTCTTGGACTACAATGAGCAGTTCTTC. Translated: CSVLDYNEQFF.

There are many counts of this clonotype. This chain joins TRBV6-6 and TRBJ1-2; 9 positions agree with TRBD1. Looked up from germline, CDR1 is MNHNY and CDR2 is SVGAGI (reference sequence). J gave up 5 bases and V 2 bases, and 3 bases lay outside the gene matches. This CDR3 contains 14 residues. CDR3 sequence reads: CASSYTGGGYGYTF. CDR3 coding DNA: TGTGCCAGCAGTTACACAGGGGGCGGGTATGGCTACACCTTC.

This chain connects TRBV20-1 to TRBJ2-1; D gene uncertain. The CDR3 is 13 residues long. The germline V gene encodes CDR1 DFQATT and CDR2 SNEGSKA (reference sequence). Trimming took off 7 bases at V and 0 bases at J, with 10 bases between the two ends. CDR3 amino acids: CSVTGSSYNEQFF. Here the CDR3 DNA reads TGCAGTGTTACTGGAAGCTCCTACAATGAGCAGTTCTTC.

The V gene is TRBV10-3, the J gene TRBJ2-7; D possibly corresponds to TRBD1 (6 bases). CDR3 size: 17 residues. V was cut by 0 bases and J by 0 bases, with 15 bases left in between. In germline, CDR1 is ENHRY, CDR2 SYGVKD. The CDR3 DNA follows: TGTGCCATCAGTGAGTCCTACACAGGGCCCAGCTCCTACGAGCAGTACGTC. Translated, it gives CAISESYTGPSSYEQYV.

This clonotype was recorded at least ten times. The gene calls are TRBV7-9 and TRBJ1-1; D not resolved. The CDR3 is 11 residues long. Trimming removed 4 bases from V and 2 bases from J, with 2 bases in between. The germline V gene encodes CDR1 SEHNR and CDR2 FQNEAQ (reference sequence). CDR3 DNA sequence: TGTGCCAGCAGCTCTAACACTGAAGCTTTCTTT. This sequence encodes CASSSNTEAFF.

This clonotype was seen a handful of times. The gene calls are TRBV12-3 or TRBV12-4 and TRBJ1-1; no definite D call. V was trimmed by 7 bases and J by 2 bases, leaving 14 bases between them. This CDR3 comprises 14 residues. The CDR3 loop reads CASIFESGNTEAFF. CDR3 bases: TGTGCCAGCATCTTTGAGTCCGGAAACACTGAAGCTTTCTTT.

This clonotype was found a few times. The chain is built from TRBV5-4 and TRBJ2-2; 10 bases agree with TRBD2. Germline CDR1 and CDR2: SGHNT and YYREEE (reference sequence). The trim removed 2 bases at V and 8 bases at J, leaving 12 bases unmatched. CDR3 length: 17 amino acids. In DNA, the CDR3 is TGTGCCAGCAGCTTTGGACCGAGCGGGGGGGCCATTGGGGAGCTGTTTTTT. Amino acids: CASSFGPSGGAIGELFF. Full variable domain (outside the CDR3, taken from reference TRBV5-4 and TRBJ2-2): ETGVTQSPTHLIKTRGQQVTLRCSSQSGHNTVSWYQQALGQGPQFIFQYYREEENGRGNFPPRFSGLQFPNYSSELNVNALELDDSALYLCASSFGPSGGAIGELFFGEGSRLTVL.

V usage is TRBV7-6 and J usage is TRBJ2-1, with D perhaps assigned TRBD1 or TRBD2 (5 bases each). V lost 6 bases to trimming and J lost 6 bases, with 18 bases between them. The CDR3 spans 15 residues. Germline assignment: CDR1 SGHVS and CDR2 FNYEAQ. The CDR3 reads CASSNRGRLPNEQFF. The CDR3 bases are TGTGCCAGCAGTAACCGGGGCAGGCTACCCAATGAGCAGTTCTTC.

This clonotype was found a few times. J is TRBJ1-4 and V is TRBV6-5; TRBD1 is a possible D gene (5 bases). The CDR3 covers 13 residues. The V gene's germline CDR1 is MNHEY and CDR2 SVGAGI. Trimming pared 7 bases from V and 8 bases from J, leaving 14 bases between. CDR3 protein: CASTPLGGEKLFF. CDR3 nucleotides: TGTGCCAGCACCCCTTTGGGGGGAGAAAAACTGTTTTTT.

The chain is built from TRBV5-8 and TRBJ2-4; maybe TRBD2 (5 bases). From germline, CDR1 is SGHTS and CDR2 YDEGEE. Trimming took 2 bases from V and 7 from J, leaving 16 bases between them. This CDR3 has 15 residues. The CDR3 sequence is CASSFRTGRRNIQYF. The CDR3 DNA reads as TGTGCCAGCAGCTTCCGGACGGGCCGGAGGAACATTCAGTACTTC.

The J gene is TRBJ2-3, the V gene TRBV7-6, with D perhaps TRBD2 (6 bases). Trimming took off 10 bases at V and 0 bases at J, with 14 bases between the two ends. The CDR3 is 14 residues long. Germline assignment: CDR1 SGHVS and CDR2 FNYEAQ. CDR3 residues: CATRRESSTDTQYF. The CDR3 DNA is TGTGCCACCCGTCGGGAGTCCAGCACAGATACGCAGTATTTT.

This clonotype was counted many times. The chain links TRBV29-1 to TRBJ2-7, with D possibly TRBD1 on 5 matching bases. The CDR3 loop spans 13 amino acids. CDR1 is SQVTM, CDR2 ANQGSEA, per germline. Trimming cost V 4 bases and J 6 bases, with 16 bases left between them. The CDR3: CSVVVLLGAEQYF. The CDR3 DNA reads as TGCAGCGTTGTTGTATTGTTAGGGGCCGAGCAGTACTTC.

In this sample, this clonotype turned up a few times. The rearrangement links TRBV20-1 to TRBJ2-5, with D possibly TRBD1 on 6 matching bases. V shed 4 bases and J shed 5 bases, with 17 bases lying between them. The length of the CDR3 is 14 residues. Germline values: CDR1 DFQATT, CDR2 SNEGSKA (reference sequence). CDR3 DNA: TGCAGTGCTACCCGGGGACAAGCTAGCGAGACCCAGTACTTC. Encoded protein: CSATRGQASETQYF.

V gene TRBV5-1 combines with J gene TRBJ2-3; no clear D. V was pared by 0 bases and J by 4 bases, with 12 bases between. This CDR3 contains 15 residues. Per the germline V gene, CDR1 is SGHRS and CDR2 is YFSETQ. The CDR3 here is CASSLAVQMADTQYF. DNA of the CDR3: TGCGCCAGCAGCTTGGCGGTCCAAATGGCAGATACGCAGTATTTT.

The rearrangement links TRBV11-2 to TRBJ2-4; a possible D gene is TRBD1 (6 bases). Germline V gene data show CDR1 as SGHAT and CDR2 as FQNNGV. V dropped 4 bases and J dropped 7 bases, with 14 bases sitting between them. The CDR3 consists of 14 residues. CDR3 amino acids: CASSSPNRANIQYF. CDR3 in DNA: TGTGCCAGCAGCTCTCCCAACAGGGCCAACATTCAGTACTTC.